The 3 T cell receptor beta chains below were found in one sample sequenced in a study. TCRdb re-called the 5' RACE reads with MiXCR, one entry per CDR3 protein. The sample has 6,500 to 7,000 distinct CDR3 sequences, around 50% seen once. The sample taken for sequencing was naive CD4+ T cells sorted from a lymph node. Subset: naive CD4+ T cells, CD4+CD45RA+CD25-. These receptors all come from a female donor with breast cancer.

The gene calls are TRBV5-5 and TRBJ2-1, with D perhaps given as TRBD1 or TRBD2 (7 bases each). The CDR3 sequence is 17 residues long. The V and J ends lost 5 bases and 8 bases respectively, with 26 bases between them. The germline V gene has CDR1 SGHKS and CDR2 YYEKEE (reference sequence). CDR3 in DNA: TGTGCCAGCAGACAAACGGGGGGCAGGGGGTTCCTGGATGAGCAGTTCTTC. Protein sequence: CASRQTGGRGFLDEQFF.

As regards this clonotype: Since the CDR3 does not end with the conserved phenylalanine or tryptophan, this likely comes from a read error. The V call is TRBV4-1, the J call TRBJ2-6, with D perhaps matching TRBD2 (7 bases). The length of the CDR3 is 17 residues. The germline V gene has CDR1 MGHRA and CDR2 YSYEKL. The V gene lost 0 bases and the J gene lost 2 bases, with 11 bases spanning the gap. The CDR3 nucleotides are TGCGCCAGCAGCCAAGAAAGAGGGGGGGCTGGGGCCAACGTCCTGACTTCC. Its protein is CASSQERGGAGANVLTS.

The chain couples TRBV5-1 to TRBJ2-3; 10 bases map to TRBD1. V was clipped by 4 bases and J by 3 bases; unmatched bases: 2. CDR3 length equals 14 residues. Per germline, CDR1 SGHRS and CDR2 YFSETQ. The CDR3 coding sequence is TGCGCCAGCAGCGCGGGACAGGGGACAGATACGCAGTATTTT. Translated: CASSAGQGTDTQYF.